The table lists the clone carrying this T cell receptor beta chain with a few counts. Time point in this sample: patch test 1, 2 weeks after DPC sensitization. Treatment of the sample: therapeutic diphenylcyclopropenone sensitization with weekly scalp DPC. Total RNA came from unfractionated whole blood. TCRdb itself ran the RACE reads through MiXCR, one entry per CDR3 protein. The sample lists about 120,000 distinct CDR3 sequences; roughly an eighth were seen once. This sample is part of a study of human T cells and chemical hapten exposure. Per the germline V gene, CDR1 is SQVTM and CDR2 is ANQGSEA. This CDR3 has 12 residues. Germline trimming cut 4 bases from V and 4 bases from J; bases unmatched to any gene: 4.

This chain uses TRBV29-1 with TRBJ2-7; TRBD1 matches 7 bases. This sequence was found in a young man with alopecia areata. Some clones in this sample may be carry-over from other donors' samples. Specimen: whole blood, collected in connection with sensitization to the hapten diphenylcyclopropenone (DPC). CDR3 in amino acids: CSVGQGRYEQYF. CDR3 coding DNA: TGCAGCGTTGGACAGGGTAGATACGAGCAGTACTTC.